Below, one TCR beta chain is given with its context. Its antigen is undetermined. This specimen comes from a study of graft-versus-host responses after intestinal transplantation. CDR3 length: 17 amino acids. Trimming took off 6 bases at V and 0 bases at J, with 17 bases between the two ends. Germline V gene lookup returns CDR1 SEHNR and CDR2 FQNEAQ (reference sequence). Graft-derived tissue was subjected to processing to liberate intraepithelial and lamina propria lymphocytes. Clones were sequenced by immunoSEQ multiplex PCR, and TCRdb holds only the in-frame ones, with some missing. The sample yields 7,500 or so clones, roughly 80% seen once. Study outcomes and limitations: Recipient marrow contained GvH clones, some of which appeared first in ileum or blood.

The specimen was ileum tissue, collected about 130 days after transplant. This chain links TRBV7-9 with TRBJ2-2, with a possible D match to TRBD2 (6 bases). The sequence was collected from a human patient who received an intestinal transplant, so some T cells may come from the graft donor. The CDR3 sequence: CASSSNGGWANTGELFF. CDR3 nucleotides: TGTGCCAGCAGTTCGAACGGGGGTTGGGCGAACACCGGGGAGCTGTTTTTT.